The source of this TCR beta chain is a study of Ad26.COV2.S vaccination and SARS-CoV-2 variants. Study-wide points: Vaccine and placebo recipients had comparable breadth of non-spike TCRs. The TCR breadth and depth analyses may have produced an underestimate of total T cell responses. Breadth, reportedly substantial, characterized the spike-specific CD8+ and CD4+ T cell responses after vaccination.

About this clone: Its antigen is unknown.

Unmatched junction bases numbered 8, after V lost 6 bases and J lost 3 bases. The CDR3 loop spans 16 amino acids. Germline V CDR1 and CDR2: SGHRS, YFSETQ. Generated by immunoSEQ multiplex PCR, the TCRdb table keeps only in-frame clones and is missing some. The sample lists roughly 410,000 clones; roughly four fifths were seen once. Treatment specified: about 20 received Ad26.COV2.S at low or high dose, single or two shots; about five received placebo; per-sample allocation not given. Vaccine and placebo recipients were sampled on day 63 after the first injection. Adults aged 18-55 years in Boston included the donor.

The source was peripheral blood, collected in a trial of Ad26.COV2.S vaccine versus placebo. The source is a person between 18 and 65 years old who received the Ad26.COV2.S COVID-19 vaccine or a placebo. V and J are TRBV5-1 and TRBJ2-3; 12 nucleotides line up with TRBD2. In DNA, the CDR3 is TGCGCCAGCACCTGGCTAGCGGGAGGGAAAACAGATACGCAGTATTTT. Amino acids: CASTWLAGGKTDTQYF.